These 20 T cell receptor beta chains came from one sample sequenced in a study of CD8 T cells in ankylosing spondylitis. General study results and limits: A TCR beta motif of 8 or 9 highly homologous variants appeared characteristic of ankylosing spondylitis blood.

Their specific antigens are unknown. TCRdb ran MiXCR on the 5' RACE reads and lists one entry per CDR3 protein. The table includes about 540,000 distinct CDR3 sequences, approximately 11% detected once. The sequenced sample was blood, either unsorted or a sorted T cell fraction (not recorded which). Receptors were obtained from a male donor with ankylosing spondylitis.

This clonotype was recorded a few times. The chain joins TRBV6-5 to TRBJ2-7; tentative D call: TRBD2 (6 bases). Looked up from germline, CDR1 is MNHEY and CDR2 is SVGAGI. V was cut by 6 bases and J by 2 bases, with 8 bases left in between. This CDR3 region has 12 residues. The CDR3 spells CASSTGAYEQYF. The CDR3 nucleotides read TGTGCCAGCAGCACGGGGGCCTACGAGCAGTACTTC.

This clonotype was recorded a few times. The chain is built from TRBV28 and TRBJ2-2; possible D gene TRBD1, 5 bases. Per germline, CDR1 MDHEN and CDR2 SYDVKM. The CDR3 consists of 14 residues. Trimming pared 7 bases from V and 3 bases from J, leaving 12 bases between. The CDR3 here is CASTTSGHTGELFF. As DNA, the CDR3 is TGTGCCAGCACTACGTCAGGGCACACCGGGGAGCTGTTTTTT.

The V and J genes are TRBV11-2 and TRBJ1-1; D gene unclear. The CDR3 runs to 13 residues. V was shortened by 6 bases and J by 1 base, with 9 bases between the two germline ends. Germline CDR1 is SGHAT and CDR2 is FQNNGV. CDR3 sequence reads: CASRPAWNTEAFF. The CDR3 DNA sequence: TGTGCCAGCAGACCGGCCTGGAACACTGAAGCTTTCTTT.

This clonotype was counted only a few times. The chain uses TRBV20-1 and TRBJ2-5; unclear D gene. This CDR3 comprises 14 residues. Trimming left V 3 bases short and J 5 bases short, with 16 bases between. Germline V gives CDR1 DFQATT, CDR2 SNEGSKA (reference sequence). The CDR3 region is CSARDPPHGETQYF. CDR3 nucleotide sequence: TGCAGTGCTAGGGACCCCCCCCATGGGGAGACCCAGTACTTC.

In its sample, this clonotype was seen a few times. This sequence joins TRBV20-1 and TRBJ1-1, with D unclear. This CDR3 is 11 amino acids long. V was pared by 0 bases and J by 7 bases, with 6 bases between. Per the germline V gene, CDR1 is DFQATT and CDR2 is SNEGSKA (reference sequence). CDR3 nucleotides: TGCAGTGCTAGAGATCGCGATGAAGCTTTCTTT. It yields the protein CSARDRDEAFF.

This clonotype was detected a few times. V and J are TRBV2 and TRBJ2-5; no reliable D call. The CDR3 spans 12 residues. Germline V lookup: CDR1 SNHLY, CDR2 FYNNEI. V was shortened by 8 bases and J by 1 base, with 8 bases between the two germline ends. CDR3 bases: TGTGCCAGCTCCATTTCCCAAGAGACCCAGTACTTC. Protein: CASSISQETQYF.

The chain links TRBV5-1 to TRBJ1-4; 7 nucleotides line up with TRBD1. V shed 0 bases and J 8 bases; nucleotides not matched to a gene: 7. Germline CDR1 is SGHRS and CDR2 is YFSETQ. CDR3 length: 15 amino acids. The CDR3 sequence: CASSLGQGDSEKLFF. Written as DNA, the CDR3 is TGCGCCAGCAGCTTGGGACAGGGAGACTCGGAAAAACTGTTTTTT.

The chain couples TRBV9 to TRBJ2-5; possible D gene TRBD1, 5 bases. This CDR3 is 15 amino acids long. V lost 0 bases, J lost 4 bases, and 13 bases lay in between. Germline CDR1 is SGDLS and CDR2 is YYNGEE. CDR3 loop: CASSVGAGIGETQYF. As DNA, the CDR3 is TGTGCCAGCAGCGTAGGCGCAGGGATCGGAGAGACCCAGTACTTC.

This rearrangement joins TRBV11-2 to TRBJ2-7, with D maybe TRBD2 (6 bases). There are 13 residues in the CDR3. V lost 5 bases and J lost 2, with 10 bases in between. CDR1 is SGHAT and CDR2 is FQNNGV in the germline V gene. CDR3 sequence reads: CASSPEGPYEQYF. CDR3 in DNA: TGTGCCAGCAGCCCGGAGGGGCCCTACGAGCAGTACTTC.

This clonotype has a handful of counts. The chain has TRBV10-3 and TRBJ2-5; 11 bases map to TRBD1. Germline CDR1 ENHRY, CDR2 SYGVKD. V dropped 2 bases and J dropped 5; count of bases not matched to a gene: 4. The CDR3 contains 15 residues. CDR3 sequence reads: CAISEAGTGGETQYF. The CDR3 coding sequence is TGTGCCATCAGTGAGGCGGGGACAGGGGGTGAGACCCAGTACTTC.

Ten or more counts support this clonotype. The J gene is TRBJ2-1, the V gene TRBV10-3; tentatively, D is TRBD1 (6 bases). The V and J ends lost 8 bases and 6 bases respectively, with 11 bases between them. The CDR3 runs to 12 residues. Germline CDR1 reads ENHRY; CDR2 reads SYGVKD. In nucleotides, the CDR3 is TGTGCCATCCTCAAGGGGGTCAATGAGCAGTTCTTC. This encodes CAILKGVNEQFF.

This clonotype was observed a handful of times. The chain joins TRBV7-8 to TRBJ2-5; 12 bases match TRBD2. The germline CDR1 and CDR2 sequences are SGHVS and FQNEAQ. With V trimmed by 5 bases and J by 1 base, 5 bases remained unmatched. CDR3 length equals 16 residues. This CDR3 is CASSRRLAGAQETQYF. As DNA, the CDR3 is TGTGCCAGCAGCCGCAGACTAGCGGGGGCCCAAGAGACCCAGTACTTC.

This clonotype has at least ten counts. The chain has TRBV20-1 and TRBJ2-1; 11 nucleotides match TRBD1. J was trimmed by 8 bases and V by 7 bases; bases with no gene match: 4. This CDR3 region has 12 residues. Germline loops: CDR1 DFQATT, CDR2 SNEGSKA (reference sequence). The CDR3 reads CSGGDRGYEQFF. The CDR3 region has the DNA TGCAGTGGGGGGGACAGGGGGTATGAGCAGTTCTTC.

The V gene is TRBV5-1, the J gene TRBJ1-6; tentatively, D is TRBD1 (6 bases). Deletions cut 0 bases from V and 9 bases from J, with 13 bases between. The CDR3 loop spans 15 amino acids. Germline V gives CDR1 SGHRS, CDR2 YFSETQ. The CDR3 DNA reads as TGCGCCAGCAGCTTGGAAGGGGGGTTCGGTTCACCCCTCCACTTT. Amino acid sequence: CASSLEGGFGSPLHF. The variable domain in full, completed from reference TRBV5-1 and TRBJ1-6, reads KAGVTQTPRYLIKTRGQQVTLSCSPISGHRSVSWYQQTPGQGLQFLFEYFSETQRNKGNFPGRFSGRQFSNSRSEMNVSTLELGDSALYLCASSLEGGFGSPLHFGNGTRLTVT.

This clonotype was detected a few times. V gene TRBV20-1 combines with J gene TRBJ2-1; TRBD1 matches 10 bases. V was pared by 3 bases and J by 8 bases, with 4 bases of the junction left unmatched. CDR1 DFQATT and CDR2 SNEGSKA come from the germline V gene (reference sequence). This CDR3 has 13 amino acids. This CDR3 reads CSASPGQGYEQFF. The DNA for the CDR3 is TGCAGTGCTAGTCCGGGACAGGGGTATGAGCAGTTCTTC.

The J gene is TRBJ1-2, the V gene TRBV3-1; the D gene is possibly TRBD1 (5 bases). This CDR3 is 14 amino acids long. Germline V gene lookup returns CDR1 LGHDT and CDR2 YNNKEL (reference sequence). V was shortened by 5 bases and J by 7 bases, with 17 bases between the two germline ends. CDR3 in DNA: TGTGCCAGCAGCGAAACAGTGGAGGGGCTTGGCTACACCTTC. It encodes CASSETVEGLGYTF.

This sequence joins TRBV27 and TRBJ2-3, with 10 bases matching TRBD2. Germline V gene data show CDR1 as MNHEY and CDR2 as SMNVEV (reference sequence). The CDR3 has 18 amino acids. Germline trimming cut 3 bases from V and 4 bases from J; bases unmatched to any gene: 13. The CDR3 DNA reads TGTGCCAGCAGTTTCGGGGCTAGCGGGAGTTCGGGCGCAGATACGCAGTATTTT. It yields the protein CASSFGASGSSGADTQYF.

The chain carries TRBV25-1 and TRBJ2-2, with D tentatively TRBD1 (5 bases). The CDR3 runs 14 residues. CDR1 is MGHDK and CDR2 is SYGVNS in the germline V gene. The ends were cut back, 1 base at V and 9 bases at J, with 12 bases in the middle. CDR3 residues: CASSESQGYRELFF. The CDR3 DNA reads as TGTGCCAGCAGTGAATCCCAGGGATACCGGGAGCTGTTTTTT.

This clonotype was recorded a few times. The chain is built from TRBV4-1 and TRBJ2-5; D is ambiguous. CDR1 is MGHRA and CDR2 is YSYEKL in the germline V gene. The length of the CDR3 is 14 residues. V dropped 0 bases and J dropped 3 bases, with 8 bases sitting between them. CDR3 loop: CASSQDPLKETQYF. DNA of the CDR3: TGCGCCAGCAGCCAAGATCCACTTAAAGAGACCCAGTACTTC.

This clonotype turned up a few times. This chain links TRBV5-1 with TRBJ2-5; 7 bases line up with TRBD2. With 2 bases clipped from V and 1 base from J, the junction kept 5 bases outside the gene matches. In germline, CDR1 is SGHRS, CDR2 YFSETQ. CDR3 length equals 15 residues. The CDR3 reads CASSFFSGFQETQYF. DNA for the CDR3: TGCGCCAGCAGCTTCTTTAGCGGGTTCCAAGAGACCCAGTACTTC.